Listed below are T cell receptor beta chains from one sample, sequenced in a study of shared clonotypes between healthy human individuals. Assay used: immunoSEQ multiplex PCR; TCRdb lists only in-frame clones, some missing. Of about 2.1 million clones listed, approximately 92% are singletons. The sequencing sample was made of naive CD8+ T cells from PBMCs. The receptors were sampled from a man aged 18 to 29 in good health. Some clones in this sample may be carry-over from other donors' samples. CDR3s include the opening cysteine and the closing phenylalanine or tryptophan. The D gene is left open where the match is weak. A clone size is listed for some rows: how often the clone was seen (once, few, many), or a class if it is expanded.

cdr3_aa | cdr3_nt | j_call | clone_size | v_call | d_call
CASRGQGANTEAFF | TGTGCCAGCAGGGGACAGGGGGCTAACACTGAAGCTTTCTTT | TRBJ1-1 | NA | TRBV28 | TRBD1
CASSLLAENTEAFF | TGTGCCAGCAGTTTATTGGCAGAGAACACTGAAGCTTTCTTT | TRBJ1-1 | NA | TRBV27 | NA
CASSLFESGDGNEQFF | TGTGCCAGCAGCTTGTTCGAGTCGGGAGATGGGAATGAGCAGTTCTTC | TRBJ2-1 | NA | TRBV5-6 | NA
CSATKRPWGQFF | TGCAGCGCTACCAAGCGGCCCTGGGGGCAGTTCTTC | TRBJ2-1 | NA | TRBV29-1 | NA
CASSLGDRGLQETQYF | TGTGCCAGCAGCTTAGGGGACAGGGGCCTCCAAGAGACCCAGTACTTC | TRBJ2-5 | NA | TRBV7-9 | TRBD1
CASSLGGGNEQFF | TGTGCCAGCAGCTTAGGGGGAGGCAATGAGCAGTTCTTC | TRBJ2-1 | NA | TRBV7-2 | NA
CASSQSWGGPVYGYTF | TGTGCCAGCAGCCAGTCTTGGGGGGGACCTGTCTATGGCTACACCTTC | TRBJ1-2 | NA | TRBV14 | NA
CASSPTGFYGYTF | TGTGCCAGCAGCCCGACAGGGTTCTATGGCTACACCTTC | TRBJ1-2 | once | TRBV27 | TRBD1
CASSYGPAGVTNEQFF | TGTGCCAGCAGTTACGGGCCAGCGGGAGTAACCAATGAGCAGTTCTTC | TRBJ2-1 | NA | TRBV6-6 | TRBD2
CASSLGGVYNEQFF | TGTGCCAGCAGCCTGGGAGGCGTCTACAATGAGCAGTTCTTC | TRBJ2-1 | NA | TRBV7-9 | NA
CATRTKNTEAFF | TGTGCCACCCGGACGAAGAACACTGAAGCTTTCTTT | TRBJ1-1 | NA | TRBV10-3 | NA
CASSQDGQDAYEQYF | TGCGCCAGCAGCCAAGATGGACAGGATGCGTACGAGCAGTACTTC | TRBJ2-7 | NA | TRBV4-1 | TRBD1
CASSVGLAERTDTQYF | TGTGCCAGCAGCGTGGGACTAGCGGAGAGGACAGATACGCAGTATTTT | TRBJ2-3 | NA | TRBV9 | TRBD2
CASSELGTAGETQYF | TGCGCCAGCAGTGAGTTGGGGACAGCTGGGGAGACCCAGTACTTC | TRBJ2-5 | NA | TRBV10-2 | TRBD1
CASSFRLAYEQYF | TGTGCCAGCAGTTTTCGCCTAGCCTACGAGCAGTACTTC | TRBJ2-7 | NA | TRBV27 | NA
CASSQDRGTGAGNEQFF | TGCGCCAGCAGCCAAGATAGGGGGACAGGGGCGGGGAATGAGCAGTTCTTC | TRBJ2-1 | NA | TRBV4-3 | TRBD1
CSVRVGSGRADEQFF | TGCAGCGTTAGGGTGGGTAGCGGGAGGGCCGATGAGCAGTTCTTC | TRBJ2-1 | NA | TRBV29-1 | TRBD2
CASSSGPGQGAGNQPQHF | TGTGCCAGCAGTTCGGGACCGGGACAGGGGGCTGGCAATCAGCCCCAGCATTTT | TRBJ1-5 | NA | TRBV27 | TRBD1
CASSSWTGSANEQFF | TGTGCCAGCAGTTCCTGGACAGGGTCGGCCAATGAGCAGTTCTTC | TRBJ2-1 | NA | TRBV27 | TRBD1
CASTPGGVRNEQFF | TGTGCCAGCACCCCCGGGGGAGTGCGCAATGAGCAGTTCTTC | TRBJ2-1 | NA | TRBV6-5 | NA
CASSPGLPEAFF | TGCGCCAGCAGCCCGGGACTGCCTGAAGCTTTCTTT | TRBJ1-1 | NA | TRBV5-1 | NA
CASSSEMGTGELFF | TGTGCCAGCAGTTCAGAAATGGGCACCGGGGAGCTGTTTTTT | TRBJ2-2 | NA | TRBV6-6 | NA
CASSYTGGTYEQYF | TGTGCCAGCAGTTACACCGGGGGAACCTACGAGCAGTACTTC | TRBJ2-7 | NA | TRBV5-4 | NA
CASSLRDSRNTIYF | TGTGCCAGCAGCCTCCGGGACTCAAGAAACACCATATATTTT | TRBJ1-3 | NA | TRBV11-2 | NA
CASSEGLAGGPDEQFF | TGTGCCAGTAGTGAAGGACTAGCGGGAGGGCCAGATGAGCAGTTCTTC | TRBJ2-1 | NA | TRBV19 | TRBD2
CASSAGGTATDTQYF | TGTGCCAGCAGCGCAGGGGGGACAGCTACAGATACGCAGTATTTT | TRBJ2-3 | once | TRBV9 | NA
CSTRSLDRYNEQFF | TGCAGCACAAGATCCCTCGACAGATACAATGAGCAGTTCTTC | TRBJ2-1 | NA | TRBV29-1 | NA
CATSSYGVAHNEQFF | TGTGCCACCAGCAGCTACGGGGTAGCCCACAATGAGCAGTTCTTC | TRBJ2-1 | NA | TRBV15 | NA
CAISESPGYGYTF | TGTGCCATCAGTGAGTCGCCCGGCTATGGCTACACCTTC | TRBJ1-2 | NA | TRBV10-3 | NA
CATSRGLANNEQFF | TGTGCCACCAGCAGAGGGCTAGCTAACAATGAGCAGTTCTTC | TRBJ2-1 | NA | TRBV15 | NA
CASSSPGQGALNNEQFF | TGTGCCAGCAGCTCCCCGGGACAGGGGGCTTTAAACAATGAGCAGTTCTTC | TRBJ2-1 | NA | TRBV7-2 | TRBD1
CASTKTGAPLNEQFF | TGTGCCAGCACCAAAACAGGGGCCCCTCTCAATGAGCAGTTCTTC | TRBJ2-1 | NA | TRBV27 | TRBD1
CASSSTLAGVNEQYF | TGTGCCAGCAGCTCAACCCTAGCGGGAGTCAACGAGCAGTACTTC | TRBJ2-7 | NA | TRBV5-6 | TRBD2
CASSGGTSDHEQYF | TGTGCCAGCAGCGGGGGGACTAGCGATCACGAGCAGTACTTC | TRBJ2-7 | NA | TRBV9 | TRBD2
CASSSTALLAGGPSGELFF | TGCGCCAGCAGCTCCACTGCCCTTTTAGCGGGAGGGCCATCCGGGGAGCTGTTTTTT | TRBJ2-2 | NA | TRBV5-1 | TRBD2
CASSQEPATNEKLFF | TGCGCCAGCAGCCAAGAACCCGCAACTAATGAAAAACTGTTTTTT | TRBJ1-4 | NA | TRBV4-1 | NA
CASSHTTGSLQETQYF | TGTGCCAGCAGCCATACGACAGGGTCCCTCCAAGAGACCCAGTACTTC | TRBJ2-5 | once | TRBV9 | TRBD1
CASSPWGQLGNTIYF | TGTGCCAGCAGCCCCTGGGGACAGTTGGGAAACACCATATATTTT | TRBJ1-3 | NA | TRBV11-2 | TRBD1
CASSLWGGGRADTQYF | TGTGCCAGCAGCCTTTGGGGGGGAGGAAGAGCAGATACGCAGTATTTT | TRBJ2-3 | NA | TRBV9 | TRBD2
CASSDPGGGPQHF | TGTGCCAGCAGCGACCCCGGCGGGGGGCCCCAGCATTTT | TRBJ1-5 | NA | TRBV4-2 | NA
CASSSLSLVAGPRELFF | TGTGCCAGCAGTTCTCTATCGTTGGTAGCGGGCCCCCGGGAGCTGTTTTTT | TRBJ2-2 | NA | TRBV27 | TRBD2
CASRRGATNEKLFF | TGTGCCAGCAGGAGGGGGGCAACTAATGAAAAACTGTTTTTT | TRBJ1-4 | NA | TRBV7-9 | NA
CASSRTGSNQPQHF | TGTGCCAGCAGTCGGACAGGGAGCAATCAGCCCCAGCATTTT | TRBJ1-5 | NA | TRBV2 | TRBD1
CASIWSAQETQYF | TGTGCCAGCATCTGGTCGGCCCAAGAGACCCAGTACTTC | TRBJ2-5 | NA | TRBV2 | NA
CASSRGPGAEDTEAFF | TGTGCCAGTAGTAGGGGGCCGGGGGCAGAGGACACTGAAGCTTTCTTT | TRBJ1-1 | NA | TRBV19 | NA
CASSPVGRGTEAFF | TGTGCCAGCAGCCCTGTGGGGAGAGGGACTGAAGCTTTCTTT | TRBJ1-1 | NA | TRBV25-1 | NA
CASSLGDSLNEKLFF | TGTGCCAGCAGCTTAGGGGACAGCCTTAATGAAAAACTGTTTTTT | TRBJ1-4 | NA | TRBV11-2 | TRBD1
CASSLLPRGRVPHEQYF | TGTGCCAGCAGTTTACTACCGCGAGGCAGGGTCCCCCACGAGCAGTACTTC | TRBJ2-7 | NA | TRBV27 | NA
CASLGGETQYF | TGTGCCAGCCTGGGGGGAGAGACCCAGTACTTC | TRBJ2-5 | NA | TRBV28 | NA
CASSIDLTRTYTQYF | TGTGCCAGCAGTATAGATTTGACTAGAACTTATACGCAGTATTTT | TRBJ2-3 | NA | TRBV28 | NA
CASSLGAGLAAYEQYF | TGTGCCAGCAGCTTGGGAGCGGGACTAGCGGCCTACGAGCAGTACTTC | TRBJ2-7 | NA | TRBV5-5 | TRBD2
CASSTSRREGGQETQYF | TGTGCCAGCAGCACAAGCCGGCGGGAGGGAGGGCAAGAGACCCAGTACTTC | TRBJ2-5 | once | TRBV9 | TRBD2
CASSPWGNTGELFF | TGTGCCAGCAGCCCGTGGGGGAACACCGGGGAGCTGTTTTTT | TRBJ2-2 | NA | TRBV11-3 | NA
CASSQEVAIGELFF | TGCGCCAGCAGCCAAGAGGTAGCGATAGGGGAGCTGTTTTTT | TRBJ2-2 | NA | TRBV4-1 | NA
CASSPLGQLLEPQHF | TGCGCCAGCAGCCCCTTGGGACAGCTGCTTGAGCCCCAGCATTTT | TRBJ1-5 | NA | TRBV4-1 | TRBD1